The T cell receptor (beta chain) under discussion was sequenced for a study of cytomegalovirus exposure and HLA in healthy donors. Concerning this clone: Its antigen is currently unknown.

The PCR made use of 60 Vbeta and 13 Jbeta primers. Assay used: immunoSEQ multiplex PCR; TCRdb lists only in-frame clones, some missing. The sample holds tens of thousands of clones, more than 70% seen once. Whole-study findings and limits: Later on, a genetic analysis was performed. It linked a missense variant in DCLRE1C with V- and J-gene trimming of TCR beta. There were some public TCRs occurring in many donors, but most TCR sequences were rare. No immune exposure information besides CMV serostatus was available. Reported results showed that the classifier diagnosed cytomegalovirus status with high specificity and sensitivity.

CDR1 is KGHSH, CDR2 LQKENI, per germline. The CDR3 covers 15 residues. The V gene lost 2 bases and the J gene lost 1 base, with 9 bases spanning the gap. This clonotype was obtained from a man aged 35 to 55 in good health and CMV-seronegative. The chain carries TRBV18 and TRBJ1-5; weak D call: TRBD1 (6 bases). The material sequenced was PBMCs. The CDR3 region has the DNA TGTGCCAGCTCACCAGGAGGACAGAGCAATCAGCCCCAGCATTTT. Encoded protein: CASSPGGQSNQPQHF.